This paragraph covers one TCR beta chain sequence. No antigen is known for it. These data belong to a study of T-cell memory formation after mild COVID-19. Background on the study: TCR clusters showed largely donor specificity. Findings and caveats of the study: Day 15 to 85 contracting clones showed balanced CD4/CD8; later expanders leaned CD4+. The study found contracting CD4+ clones mainly in CM and EM and contracting CD8+ clones in EMRA.

Constant-segment primers served in 5'RACE that generated TCR alpha and TCR beta cDNA libraries bearing sample barcodes and UMIs. TCRdb analysed the 5' RACE reads with MiXCR anew, one entry per CDR3 protein. The sample lists under 550,000 distinct CDR3 sequences; about 18% were seen once. This TCR was sampled from an adult woman who had mild COVID-19 (a few samples of this study predate the infection). Cell type and time point are not known. What was sequenced was PBMCs or a T cell subset sorted from them (not recorded which).

The DNA for the CDR3 is TGTGCCAGCTCTCGGTCGGGACAGACTACCTACGAGCAGTACTTC. The encoded protein is CASSRSGQTTYEQYF. The chain links TRBV18 to TRBJ2-7, with 7 bases identical to TRBD1. This CDR3 has 15 residues. V dropped 6 bases and J dropped 2; count of bases not matched to a gene: 10. Germline loops: CDR1 KGHSH, CDR2 LQKENI.